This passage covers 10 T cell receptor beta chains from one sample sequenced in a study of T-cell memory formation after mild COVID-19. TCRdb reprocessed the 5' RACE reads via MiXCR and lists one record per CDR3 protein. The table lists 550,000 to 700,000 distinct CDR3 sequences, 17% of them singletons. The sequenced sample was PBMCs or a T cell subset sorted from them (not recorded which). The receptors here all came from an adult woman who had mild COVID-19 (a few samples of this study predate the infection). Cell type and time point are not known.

CDR3 loop: CASSVVDGDEQYF. For the CDR3, the DNA is TGTGCCAGCAGCGTAGTTGACGGCGACGAGCAGTACTTC. V gene TRBV9 combines with J gene TRBJ2-7; no definite D call. V lost 0 bases and J 5 bases, leaving 9 bases between the germline ends. This CDR3 is built from 13 residues. Germline assignment: CDR1 SGDLS and CDR2 YYNGEE. Variable domain in full (rest from reference TRBV9 and TRBJ2-7): DSGVTQTPKHLITATGQRVTLRCSPRSGDLSVYWYQQSLDQGLQFLIQYYNGEERAKGNILERFSAQQFPDLHSELNLSSLELGDSALYFCASSVVDGDEQYFGPGTRLTVT.

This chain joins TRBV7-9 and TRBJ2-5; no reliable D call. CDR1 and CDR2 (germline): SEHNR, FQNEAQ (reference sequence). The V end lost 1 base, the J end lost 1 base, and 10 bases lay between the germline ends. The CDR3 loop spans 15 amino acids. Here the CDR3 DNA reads TGTGCCAGCAGCTTAGGGGGAAGCCTCCAAGAGACCCAGTACTTC. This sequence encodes CASSLGGSLQETQYF.

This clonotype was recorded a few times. The CDR3 coding sequence is TGCAGTGCTAGGCCCCCACGAGGGTCCTACAATGAGCAGTTCTTC. This encodes CSARPPRGSYNEQFF. V usage is TRBV20-1 and J usage is TRBJ2-1; maybe TRBD2 (5 bases). Trimming stripped 3 bases from V and 1 base from J, with 13 bases between. The V gene's germline CDR1 is DFQATT and CDR2 SNEGSKA (reference sequence). The CDR3 has 15 residues.

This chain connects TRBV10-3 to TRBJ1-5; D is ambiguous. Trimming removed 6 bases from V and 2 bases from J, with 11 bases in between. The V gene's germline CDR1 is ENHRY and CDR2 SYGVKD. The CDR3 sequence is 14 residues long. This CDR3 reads CAIRPGEGNQPQHF. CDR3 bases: TGTGCCATCAGGCCGGGTGAAGGCAATCAGCCCCAGCATTTT.

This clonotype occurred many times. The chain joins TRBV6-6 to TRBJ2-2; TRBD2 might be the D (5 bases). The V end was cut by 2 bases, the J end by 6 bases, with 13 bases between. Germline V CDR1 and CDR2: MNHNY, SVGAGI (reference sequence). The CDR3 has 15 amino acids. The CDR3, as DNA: TGTGCCAGCAGTTACGAGGGAGAAACAGCCGGGGAGCTGTTTTTT. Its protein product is CASSYEGETAGELFF.

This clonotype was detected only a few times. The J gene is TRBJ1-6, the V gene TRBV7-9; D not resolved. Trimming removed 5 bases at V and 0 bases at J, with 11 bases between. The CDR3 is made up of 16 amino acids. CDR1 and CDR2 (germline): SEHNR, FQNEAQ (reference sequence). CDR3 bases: TGTGCCAGCAGCGATACTACCGGCTCCTATAATTCACCCCTCCACTTT. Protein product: CASSDTTGSYNSPLHF.

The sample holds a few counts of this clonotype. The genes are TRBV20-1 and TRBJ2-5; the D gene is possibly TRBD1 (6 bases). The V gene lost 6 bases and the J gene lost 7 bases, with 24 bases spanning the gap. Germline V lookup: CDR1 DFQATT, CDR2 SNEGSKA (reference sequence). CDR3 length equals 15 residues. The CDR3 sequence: CSAPGGGRGGGTQYF. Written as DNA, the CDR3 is TGCAGTGCCCCAGGTGGCGGCCGAGGGGGTGGGACCCAGTACTTC.

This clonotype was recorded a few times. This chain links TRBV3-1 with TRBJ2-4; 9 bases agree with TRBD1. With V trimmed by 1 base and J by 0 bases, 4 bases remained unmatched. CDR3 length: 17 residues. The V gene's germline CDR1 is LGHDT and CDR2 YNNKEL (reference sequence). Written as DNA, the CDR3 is TGTGCCAGCAGCCAAGCCGGGACAGGGAGAGCCAAAAACATTCAGTACTTC. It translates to CASSQAGTGRAKNIQYF.

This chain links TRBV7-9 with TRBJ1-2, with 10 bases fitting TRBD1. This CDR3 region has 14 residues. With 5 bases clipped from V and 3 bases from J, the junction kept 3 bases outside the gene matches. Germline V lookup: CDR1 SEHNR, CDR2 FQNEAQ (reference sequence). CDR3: CASSDGQGDYGYTF. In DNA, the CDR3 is TGTGCCAGCAGCGACGGACAGGGGGACTATGGCTACACCTTC.

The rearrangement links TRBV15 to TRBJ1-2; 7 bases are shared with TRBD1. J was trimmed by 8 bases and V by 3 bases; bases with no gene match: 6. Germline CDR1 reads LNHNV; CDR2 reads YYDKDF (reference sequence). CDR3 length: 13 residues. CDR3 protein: CATSRTGRGGYTF. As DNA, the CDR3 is TGTGCCACCAGCAGGACAGGGAGGGGGGGCTACACCTTC.